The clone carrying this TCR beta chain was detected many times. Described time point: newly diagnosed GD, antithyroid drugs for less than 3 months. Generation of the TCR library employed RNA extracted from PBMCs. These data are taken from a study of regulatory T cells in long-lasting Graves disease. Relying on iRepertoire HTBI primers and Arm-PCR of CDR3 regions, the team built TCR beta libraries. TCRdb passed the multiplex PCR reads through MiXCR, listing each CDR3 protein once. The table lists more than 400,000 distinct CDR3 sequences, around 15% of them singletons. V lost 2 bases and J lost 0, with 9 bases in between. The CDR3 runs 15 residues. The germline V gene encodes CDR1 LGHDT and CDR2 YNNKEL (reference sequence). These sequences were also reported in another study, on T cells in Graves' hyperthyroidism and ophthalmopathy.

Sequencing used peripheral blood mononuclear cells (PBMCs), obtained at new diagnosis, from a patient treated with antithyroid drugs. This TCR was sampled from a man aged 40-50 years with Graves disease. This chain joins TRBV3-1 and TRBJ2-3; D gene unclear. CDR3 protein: CASSQTGYSTDTQYF. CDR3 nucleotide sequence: TGTGCCAGCAGCCAAACGGGTTATAGCACAGATACGCAGTATTTT.